One and the same sample provided the 12 T cell receptor beta chains below, sequenced in a study of blood T cell repertoires in COVID-19. Measured with immunoSEQ multiplex PCR; TCRdb has only the in-frame clones, and not every one. The table includes 120,000 or so clones, around 86% detected once. The sample comprised peripheral blood. These TCRs come from a woman of 80 years or more with acute or convalescent COVID-19.

This chain links TRBV28 with TRBJ1-5; 7 nucleotides line up with TRBD1. The CDR3 contains 15 residues. Germline V CDR1 and CDR2: MDHEN, SYDVKM. After removal of 5 bases from V and 5 bases from J, the junction contained 9 bases not matched to a gene. The CDR3 loop is CASSTRQGWDQPQHF. The CDR3 DNA sequence: TGTGCCAGCAGTACTAGACAGGGTTGGGATCAGCCCCAGCATTTT.

The chain uses TRBV5-1 and TRBJ2-1; TRBD2 aligns across 11 bases. V dropped 3 bases and J dropped 2; count of bases not matched to a gene: 7. This CDR3 is 17 amino acids long. Germline V CDR1 and CDR2: SGHRS, YFSETQ. The CDR3 reads CASSSSRLAGTYNEQFF. The DNA of the CDR3 is TGCGCCAGCAGCTCCTCTCGACTAGCGGGAACCTACAATGAGCAGTTCTTC.

The rearrangement joins TRBV15 to TRBJ1-6, with D possibly matching TRBD1 (5 bases). This CDR3 is built from 15 residues. Germline V gives CDR1 LNHNV, CDR2 YYDKDF (reference sequence). The V end was cut by 1 base, the J end by 9 bases, with 13 bases between. CDR3 sequence (DNA): TGTGCCACCAGCAGAGCAGGAAGCCAGGGTTCACCCCTCCACTTT. Its translation: CATSRAGSQGSPLHF.

This sequence joins TRBV11-2 and TRBJ1-2; D is perhaps TRBD1 (5 bases). V was pared by 6 bases and J by 4 bases, with 9 bases between. The germline gives CDR1 SGHAT, CDR2 FQNNGV. The CDR3 has 12 residues. CDR3 amino acids: CASSMTVYGYTF. The CDR3 DNA sequence: TGTGCCAGCAGTATGACAGTCTATGGCTACACCTTC.

The chain has TRBV19 and TRBJ2-3; 7 positions agree with TRBD2. Per the germline V gene, CDR1 is LNHDA and CDR2 is SQIVND (reference sequence). This CDR3 has 13 residues. The V gene end was trimmed by 3 bases and the J gene end by 4 bases; junction bases not matched to a gene: 1. The CDR3 DNA sequence: TGTGCCAGTAGTATTCGGGGGGCAGATACGCAGTATTTT. Translating it yields CASSIRGADTQYF.

The chain joins TRBV5-1 to TRBJ1-2; D not certain. Trimming left V 0 bases short and J 2 bases short, with 8 bases between. The germline V gene encodes CDR1 SGHRS and CDR2 YFSETQ. This CDR3 comprises 14 residues. The CDR3 DNA reads TGCGCCAGCAGCTTGGTGGCGGGGAACTATGGCTACACCTTC. Translation gives CASSLVAGNYGYTF.

This clone was recorded only once. This chain joins TRBV5-4 and TRBJ1-5; the match to TRBD1 covers 7 bases. Germline V gene data show CDR1 as SGHNT and CDR2 as YYREEE (reference sequence). V shed 3 bases and J 9 bases; nucleotides not matched to a gene: 6. The CDR3 covers 13 residues. The CDR3: CASSSAPGGPQHF. The DNA for the CDR3 is TGTGCCAGCAGCTCCGCCCCAGGGGGGCCCCAGCATTTT.

This clone is a singleton in its sample. The chain combines TRBV4-1 with TRBJ1-6, with 9 bases that match TRBD1. The CDR3 spans 16 residues. J lost 7 bases, V lost 2 bases, and 6 bases had no gene match. Germline values: CDR1 MGHRA, CDR2 YSYEKL. Here the CDR3 reads CASSQTGTGRNSPLHF. The CDR3 DNA is TGCGCCAGCAGCCAAACCGGGACAGGGAGGAATTCACCCCTCCACTTT.

This chain links TRBV5-4 with TRBJ2-1; unclear D gene. Trimming left V 0 bases short and J 8 bases short, with 6 bases between. This CDR3 is built from 12 residues. The germline V gene encodes CDR1 SGHNT and CDR2 YYREEE (reference sequence). The CDR3 bases are TGTGCCAGCAGCTTGGGGCAGTATGAGCAGTTCTTC. Protein sequence: CASSLGQYEQFF.

The chain is built from TRBV7-3 and TRBJ1-1; 10 bases fit TRBD1. CDR1 SGHTA and CDR2 FQGTGA come from the germline V gene. V shed 5 bases and J 6 bases; nucleotides not matched to a gene: 9. The CDR3 extends over 15 amino acids. CDR3 in amino acids: CASSPQTGGLAEAFF. Here the CDR3 DNA reads TGTGCCAGCAGCCCACAGACAGGGGGCTTGGCTGAAGCTTTCTTT. Full variable domain (missing parts from reference TRBV7-3 and TRBJ1-1): GAGVSQTPSNKVTEKGKYVELRCDPISGHTALYWYRQSLGQGPEFLIYFQGTGAADDSGLPNDRFFAVRPEGSVSTLKIQRTERGDSAVYLCASSPQTGGLAEAFFGQGTRLTVV.

This clone has just one count. The rearrangement joins TRBV5-4 to TRBJ1-4, with 11 nucleotides matching TRBD1. Trimming removed 4 bases from V and 5 bases from J; junction bases left unmatched: 4. The CDR3 runs to 15 residues. CDR1 and CDR2 from the germline V gene are SGHNT and YYREEE (reference sequence). CDR3: CASSRDRGKNEKLFF. CDR3 coding DNA: TGTGCCAGCAGCCGGGACAGGGGGAAAAATGAAAAACTGTTTTTT.

The CDR3 DNA reads as TGCGCCAGCAGCTTGGGGCAGGGGACGAACACCGGGGAGCTGTTTTTT. As protein: CASSLGQGTNTGELFF. This chain joins TRBV5-1 and TRBJ2-2; possible D gene TRBD1, 6 bases. In germline, CDR1 is SGHRS, CDR2 YFSETQ. This CDR3 is built from 16 residues. V lost 0 bases to trimming and J lost 0 bases, with 9 bases between them.